These T cell receptor beta chains were read from a single sample in a study of blood T cell repertoires in COVID-19. Profiling relied on immunoSEQ multiplex PCR, and the TCRdb table lists in-frame clones only, not all of them. The table has fewer than 250,000 clones, 85% seen once. The sequenced sample was peripheral blood. All receptors derive from a man between 60 and 75 years old with COVID-19, enrolled during active disease. CDR3s include the opening cysteine and the closing phenylalanine or tryptophan. Fields, in order: V gene, D gene, J gene, clone size, CDR3 protein, CDR3 DNA. D genes are given only for firm matches. Clone size is not always given. Where it is, it says once, few, many or a class for expanded clones.

TRBV5-1	TRBD1	TRBJ2-2	once	CASSKGVGQENTGELFF	TGCGCCAGCAGCAAGGGGGTCGGACAGGAGAACACCGGGGAGCTGTTTTTT
TRBV7-3	TRBD2	TRBJ2-1	NA	CASSPRNSGRRNEQFF	TGTGCCAGCAGCCCCCGAAATAGCGGGAGACGGAATGAGCAGTTCTTC
TRBV18	NA	TRBJ1-1	NA	CASSPKGPEAFF	TGTGCCAGCTCACCGAAGGGGCCCGAAGCTTTCTTT
TRBV27	TRBD1	TRBJ1-1	NA	CASQPQGFGTEAFF	TGTGCCAGCCAGCCACAGGGGTTCGGCACTGAAGCTTTCTTT
TRBV28	NA	TRBJ1-3	NA	CASSLSGAFISGNTIYF	TGTGCCAGCAGTTTATCAGGGGCATTCATCTCTGGAAACACCATATATTTT
TRBV27	NA	TRBJ1-6	NA	CASSLYYTGPLHF	TGTGCCAGCAGTTTATATTATACCGGACCCCTCCACTTT
TRBV7-9	NA	TRBJ1-2	once	CASSPTGAGGYTF	TGTGCCAGCAGCCCGACAGGTGCCGGGGGCTACACCTTC
TRBV27	NA	TRBJ1-6	NA	CASRSTGNSPLHF	TGTGCCAGTCGGTCGACGGGGAATTCACCCCTCCACTTT
TRBV27	NA	TRBJ1-3	few	CASSAGAGRGNTIYF	TGTGCCAGCAGTGCAGGGGCTGGTCGAGGAAACACCATATATTTT
TRBV5-1	NA	TRBJ1-1	NA	CASSLDSVGAFF	TGCGCCAGCAGCCTAGACAGTGTTGGAGCTTTCTTT
TRBV20-1	NA	TRBJ1-1	NA	CSAPHRNGAFF	TGCAGTGCGCCTCACCGGAACGGGGCTTTCTTT
TRBV19	TRBD2	TRBJ2-1	NA	CASSTRLAGEKSRFYNEQFF	TGTGCCAGTAGTACTAGACTAGCGGGAGAAAAGAGCCGTTTTTACAATGAGCAGTTCTTC
TRBV5-6	NA	TRBJ1-2	NA	CASSSGISFYGYTF	TGTGCCAGCAGCTCCGGGATCTCCTTCTATGGCTACACCTTC
TRBV5-5	TRBD1	TRBJ1-6	NA	CASSGQGNSYNSPLHF	TGTGCCAGCAGCGGACAGGGGAACTCCTATAATTCACCCCTCCACTTT
TRBV19	TRBD1	TRBJ1-1	NA	CASRLGQDLMNTEAFF	TGTGCCAGTAGGCTAGGACAGGATCTCATGAACACTGAAGCTTTCTTT
TRBV2	NA	TRBJ1-6	NA	CASRLQGTNSPLHF	TGTGCCAGCAGACTACAGGGAACTAATTCACCCCTCCACTTT
TRBV12-5	TRBD1	TRBJ2-1	NA	CASGPGTGWDNEQFF	TGTGCTAGTGGCCCCGGGACAGGGTGGGACAATGAGCAGTTCTTC
TRBV5-1	NA	TRBJ1-4	NA	CASSLTVTNEKLFF	TGCGCCAGCAGCTTGACAGTAACTAATGAAAAACTGTTTTTT
TRBV7-9	NA	TRBJ1-4	NA	CASRAAGGTNEKLFF	TGTGCCAGCAGGGCAGCCGGGGGAACTAATGAAAAACTGTTTTTT
TRBV19	NA	TRBJ1-6	NA	CASSIALGEHSPLHF	TGTGCCAGTAGTATAGCTCTCGGGGAACATTCACCCCTCCACTTT
TRBV6-5	NA	TRBJ1-2	NA	CASMSSGYGYTF	TGTGCCAGTATGTCAAGCGGCTATGGCTACACCTTC
TRBV30	NA	TRBJ2-3	NA	CAWSVSGTDTQYF	TGTGCCTGGAGTGTTTCTGGCACAGATACGCAGTATTTT
TRBV5-4	NA	TRBJ1-1	NA	CASGAGGRRPATEAFF	TGTGCCAGCGGGGCGGGGGGGCGCCGACCGGCCACTGAAGCTTTCTTT
TRBV5-1	NA	TRBJ2-7	NA	CASSPSVLPYEQYF	TGCGCCAGCAGCCCCTCGGTTCTACCCTACGAGCAGTACTTC
TRBV2	NA	TRBJ2-1	once	CASSGGLEYNEQFF	TGTGCCAGCAGTGGTGGACTGGAGTACAATGAGCAGTTCTTC
TRBV3-1/TRBV3-2	TRBD2	TRBJ2-7	NA	CASSQGHSGRLPGQYF	TGTGCCAGCAGCCAAGGGCATAGCGGGAGGCTCCCTGGGCAGTACTTC
TRBV11-2	TRBD1	TRBJ2-2	NA	CASSDRDRITGELFF	TGTGCCAGCAGCGACCGGGACAGAATCACCGGGGAGCTGTTTTTT
TRBV10-3	NA	TRBJ2-7	NA	CAISASGYEQYF	TGTGCCATCAGTGCCTCGGGCTACGAGCAGTACTTC
TRBV7-6	NA	TRBJ2-7	few	CASSLDTMEQYF	TGTGCCAGCAGCTTGGACACCATGGAGCAGTACTTC
TRBV18	TRBD1	TRBJ1-1	NA	CASSQLPGTANTEAFF	TGTGCCAGCTCCCAATTGCCCGGGACAGCGAACACTGAAGCTTTCTTT
TRBV6-5	NA	TRBJ1-1	NA	CASRREQAGFEAFF	TGTGCCAGCAGAAGAGAACAGGCCGGCTTTGAAGCTTTCTTT
TRBV2	TRBD2	TRBJ2-7	NA	CASKREEGYEQYF	TGTGCCAGCAAGCGGGAAGAAGGCTACGAGCAGTACTTC
TRBV19	TRBD1	TRBJ1-1	NA	CASSIRTGGGGTEAFF	TGTGCCAGTAGTATTCGGACAGGGGGCGGAGGGACTGAAGCTTTCTTT
TRBV5-1	NA	TRBJ2-7	once	CASRSGLGKVSYEQYF	TGCGCCAGCAGGTCAGGGTTGGGGAAAGTATCCTACGAGCAGTACTTC
TRBV29-1	NA	TRBJ1-1	few	CSVMQVLNTEAFF	TGCAGCGTGATGCAGGTCCTCAACACTGAAGCTTTCTTT